Presented here are 29 T cell receptor beta chains from one specimen sequenced in a study of T cell responses to AZD1222 COVID-19 vaccine. Clones were read by immunoSEQ multiplex PCR, and TCRdb kept only the in-frame ones, dropping some. This sample has more than 85,000 clones; roughly 93% occur once, and the top ten carry 2.5% to 3%. Sequences were derived from peripheral blood, sampled 28 days after the second AZD1222 dose. The source of these receptors is an adult who received the AZD1222 COVID-19 vaccine.

V gene TRBV7-9 combines with J gene TRBJ1-2; D unclear. From germline, CDR1 is SEHNR and CDR2 FQNEAQ (reference sequence). V was cut by 3 bases and J by 6 bases, with 11 bases left in between. The CDR3 loop spans 13 amino acids. Here the CDR3 reads CASSFSPRDGYTF. The CDR3 nucleotides read TGTGCCAGCAGCTTTTCTCCCAGAGATGGCTACACCTTC.

Regarding this clone: The junction differs from germline at one of its ends, possibly a read error. The chain links TRBV5-1 to TRBJ2-7; TRBD2 agrees at 14 bases. Germline-derived CDR1 and CDR2 are SGHRS and YFSETQ. This CDR3 region has 14 residues. CDR3 sequence: CASRLGTSGSEQYF. The CDR3 DNA follows: TGCGCCAGCAGGTTGGGGACTAGCGGGAGCGAGCAGTACTTC.

Only a few counts were recorded for this clone. V usage is TRBV7-9 and J usage is TRBJ2-2; unclear D gene. There are 13 residues in the CDR3. V was cut by 0 bases and J by 5 bases, with 4 bases left in between. Germline assignment: CDR1 SEHNR and CDR2 FQNEAQ (reference sequence). The CDR3 coding sequence is TGTGCCAGCAGCTTAGCGGTGACCGGGGAGCTGTTTTTT. This translates into CASSLAVTGELFF. The full variable domain, its missing parts supplied by reference TRBV7-9 and TRBJ2-2, is DTGVSQNPRHKITKRGQNVTFRCDPISEHNRLYWYRQTLGQGPEFLTYFQNEAQLEKSRLLSDRFSAERPKGSFSTLEIQRTEQGDSAMYLCASSLAVTGELFFGEGSRLTVL.

The chain carries TRBV6-5 and TRBJ2-3; D unresolved. The CDR3 extends over 12 amino acids. Between the trimmed V and J ends, which lost 5 bases and 2 bases, there was a span of 5 bases. Per the germline V gene, CDR1 is MNHEY and CDR2 is SVGAGI. CDR3 protein: CASSPTTDTQYF. DNA for the CDR3: TGTGCCAGCAGTCCGACCACAGATACGCAGTATTTT.

The chain has TRBV30 and TRBJ2-1, with TRBD2 matching 7 bases. The germline V gene encodes CDR1 GTSNPN and CDR2 SVGIG (reference sequence). The trim removed 3 bases at V and 0 bases at J, leaving 14 bases unmatched. The CDR3 has 18 residues. CDR3 sequence: CAWRGGAPSSSSYNEQFF. CDR3 coding DNA: TGTGCCTGGAGGGGAGGGGCACCTAGCAGTAGCTCCTACAATGAGCAGTTCTTC.

The chain has TRBV10-3 and TRBJ2-7; 7 bases fit TRBD2. CDR1 and CDR2 from the germline V gene are ENHRY and SYGVKD. There are 14 residues in the CDR3. The V segment lost 5 bases and the J segment 3 bases; nucleotides outside the gene matches: 7. This CDR3 reads CAISNLAEHYEQYF. For the CDR3, the DNA is TGTGCCATCAGTAACCTAGCGGAGCACTACGAGCAGTACTTC.

The chain uses TRBV4-1 and TRBJ2-7; D not certain. Trimming pared 1 base from V and 2 bases from J, leaving 12 bases between. Germline-derived CDR1 and CDR2 are MGHRA and YSYEKL. The CDR3 extends over 15 amino acids. Written as DNA, the CDR3 is TGCGCCAGCAGCCAAGTCCGGCAGGCGACCTACGAGCAGTACTTC. Translated: CASSQVRQATYEQYF.

The chain combines TRBV19 with TRBJ1-5, with a weak D call TRBD1 (5 bases). V lost 7 bases and J 8 bases, leaving 21 bases between the germline ends. Per the germline V gene, CDR1 is LNHDA and CDR2 is SQIVND (reference sequence). The CDR3 is 15 amino acids. CDR3 DNA sequence: TGTGCCAGTACCAAGATGGGGGGGAGGCTTGAGCCCCAGCATTTT. Protein sequence: CASTKMGGRLEPQHF.

The rearrangement links TRBV7-2 to TRBJ1-6, with D possibly TRBD1 on 6 matching bases. Trimming pared 3 bases from V and 10 bases from J, leaving 16 bases between. CDR1 and CDR2 from the germline V gene are SGHTA and FQGNSA. This CDR3 spans 15 amino acids. The CDR3 DNA is TGTGCCAGCAGCTTGCCTAAAGGGGGAGGGTCACCCCTCCACTTT. Translating gives CASSLPKGGGSPLHF.

The gene calls are TRBV19 and TRBJ1-6, with D possibly matching TRBD1 (6 bases). Germline CDR1 and CDR2: LNHDA and SQIVND (reference sequence). Trimming cost V 7 bases and J 5 bases, with 18 bases left between them. The CDR3 has 16 residues. CDR3 region: CASKSGGARNNSPLHF. The CDR3 nucleotides read TGTGCCAGTAAATCCGGGGGGGCGCGGAATAATTCACCCCTCCACTTT.

The chain has TRBV19 and TRBJ1-6; D might be TRBD1 (5 bases). Per the germline V gene, CDR1 is LNHDA and CDR2 is SQIVND (reference sequence). This CDR3 has 15 amino acids. The V end was cut by 3 bases, the J end by 3 bases, with 9 bases between. CDR3 bases: TGTGCCAGTAGTATCCCGACAGTCTATAATTCACCCCTCCACTTT. Its translation: CASSIPTVYNSPLHF.

The CDR3 DNA follows: TGTGCCAGCAGTGAAGGGGGCACCAACTACGAGCAGTACTTC. Its translation: CASSEGGTNYEQYF. The chain uses TRBV2 and TRBJ2-7, with D tentatively TRBD1 (5 bases). The CDR3 extends over 14 amino acids. Germline CDR1 and CDR2: SNHLY and FYNNEI. Trimming cost V 1 base and J 3 bases, with 10 bases left between them.

V gene TRBV4-1 combines with J gene TRBJ1-1, with D perhaps matching TRBD1 (6 bases). Germline V gene data show CDR1 as MGHRA and CDR2 as YSYEKL. V lost 7 bases to trimming and J lost 8 bases, with 17 bases between them. This CDR3 has 13 amino acids. The CDR3 DNA reads as TGCGCCAGCACCGCGGGACATCGTCTCGAAGCTTTCTTT. Translated, it gives CASTAGHRLEAFF.

The rearrangement uses TRBV10-1 and TRBJ1-2; D is unresolved. There are 14 residues in the CDR3. Germline V gene lookup returns CDR1 WNHNN and CDR2 SYGVQD (reference sequence). Trimming pared 0 bases from V and 4 bases from J, leaving 9 bases between. CDR3 DNA sequence: TGCGCCAGCAGTGAGTCCCGGGGAAGCTATGGCTACACCTTC. Its protein product is CASSESRGSYGYTF.

The genes are TRBV7-9 and TRBJ1-1; D call uncertain. The V gene lost 2 bases and the J gene lost 4 bases, with 5 bases spanning the gap. CDR3 size: 12 residues. Germline CDR1 reads SEHNR; CDR2 reads FQNEAQ (reference sequence). CDR3 sequence (DNA): TGTGCCAGCAGCTTAAGTATCACTGAAGCTTTCTTT. Its protein product is CASSLSITEAFF.

The chain couples TRBV5-1 to TRBJ2-7; 14 bases are shared with TRBD2. The CDR3 has 15 amino acids. V shed 3 bases and J 7 bases; nucleotides not matched to a gene: 6. Germline V gene lookup returns CDR1 SGHRS and CDR2 YFSETQ. CDR3 in amino acids: CASSSGTSGGIEQYF. In nucleotides, the CDR3 is TGCGCCAGCAGCTCGGGGACTAGCGGGGGTATAGAGCAGTACTTC. The whole variable domain, filled in from reference TRBV5-1 and TRBJ2-7, reads KAGVTQTPRYLIKTRGQQVTLSCSPISGHRSVSWYQQTPGQGLQFLFEYFSETQRNKGNFPGRFSGRQFSNSRSEMNVSTLELGDSALYLCASSSGTSGGIEQYFGPGTRLTVT.

This clone has just a few counts. The chain recombines TRBV6-1 with TRBJ1-1; D perhaps matches TRBD1 (6 bases). The length of the CDR3 is 15 residues. Germline V gene sequence: CDR1 MNHNS, CDR2 SASEGT. Trimming removed 3 bases at V and 2 bases at J, with 13 bases between. The CDR3 region is CASSDTWDINTEAFF. CDR3 coding DNA: TGTGCCAGCAGTGATACTTGGGACATAAACACTGAAGCTTTCTTT.

The CDR3 region has the DNA TGTGCCATCAGTGAGTCTGTAGCGAAGGTCAATCAGCCCCAGCATTTT. This encodes CAISESVAKVNQPQHF. This chain uses TRBV10-3 with TRBJ1-5; no definite D call. The ends were cut back, 0 bases at V and 3 bases at J, with 12 bases in the middle. CDR1 is ENHRY and CDR2 is SYGVKD in the germline V gene. The CDR3 has 16 amino acids.

V usage is TRBV6-6 and J usage is TRBJ2-7, with a possible D match to TRBD2 (6 bases). CDR3 size: 14 residues. The germline CDR1 and CDR2 sequences are MNHNY and SVGAGI (reference sequence). V shed 5 bases and J shed 0 bases, with 11 bases lying between them. The CDR3 is CASSVRDSSYEQYF. In nucleotides, the CDR3 is TGTGCCAGCAGTGTGCGGGATAGCTCCTACGAGCAGTACTTC.

The chain employs TRBV7-2 and TRBJ1-5; TRBD1 matches 9 bases. Trimming at V came to 5 bases and at J to 4 bases, leaving 3 bases not matched to a gene. Germline CDR1 SGHTA, CDR2 FQGNSA. The CDR3 loop spans 14 amino acids. CDR3 DNA: TGTGCCAGCAGCCTCGGGACAGGGAATCAGCCCCAGCATTTT. It codes for CASSLGTGNQPQHF.

The J gene is TRBJ2-2, the V gene TRBV4-1; the D gene is possibly TRBD1 (6 bases). Trimming stripped 0 bases from V and 2 bases from J, with 16 bases between. This CDR3 contains 18 residues. The germline gives CDR1 MGHRA, CDR2 YSYEKL. The chain's CDR3 is CASSQDLGQGVNTGELFF. The CDR3 DNA sequence: TGCGCCAGCAGCCAAGATCTGGGACAAGGCGTTAACACCGGGGAGCTGTTTTTT.

This chain joins TRBV5-1 and TRBJ2-5; 8 positions match TRBD2. Trimming took 2 bases from V and 5 from J; bases not matched to a gene: 5. CDR3 length: 14 residues. Germline V gives CDR1 SGHRS, CDR2 YFSETQ. The CDR3 DNA reads TGCGCCAGCAGCTTAGGAGCGGGGGTTGAGACCCAGTACTTC. Its translation is CASSLGAGVETQYF.

V usage is TRBV28 and J usage is TRBJ1-6; weak D call: TRBD1 (6 bases). V dropped 5 bases and J dropped 14 bases, with 16 bases sitting between them. Germline V gene lookup returns CDR1 MDHEN and CDR2 SYDVKM. The CDR3 runs to 13 residues. The CDR3 here is CASSQVQGRSLHF. CDR3 DNA: TGTGCCAGCAGTCAGGTACAGGGTCGGTCCCTCCACTTT.

The chain uses TRBV18 and TRBJ2-1; 14 nucleotides line up with TRBD2. The germline CDR1 and CDR2 sequences are KGHSH and LQKENI. Trimming removed 1 base from V and 3 bases from J; junction bases left unmatched: 11. This CDR3 has 20 amino acids. CDR3 region: CASSPRGLAGEGGYYNEQFF. The CDR3 coding sequence is TGTGCCAGCTCACCACGGGGACTAGCGGGAGAAGGTGGCTACTACAATGAGCAGTTCTTC.

This clone was seen only once. The chain is built from TRBV27 and TRBJ1-6; possible D gene TRBD1, 5 bases. Germline V lookup: CDR1 MNHEY, CDR2 SMNVEV (reference sequence). V was pared by 5 bases and J by 0 bases, with 14 bases between. CDR3 size: 17 residues. CDR3 sequence: CASSKDLGGSYNSPLHF. CDR3 DNA: TGTGCCAGCAGTAAAGACCTCGGGGGCTCCTATAATTCACCCCTCCACTTT.

V is TRBV5-1 and J is TRBJ1-4; D may be TRBD1 (5 bases). With 0 bases removed from V and 3 bases from J, the gap between germline ends came to 18 bases. CDR1 and CDR2 (germline): SGHRS, YFSETQ. The length of the CDR3 is 18 residues. The CDR3 protein is CASSLDRLVWASNEKLFF. The CDR3 nucleotides read TGCGCCAGCAGCTTGGACAGGCTGGTCTGGGCGTCTAATGAAAAACTGTTTTTT.

The count of this clone is one. The rearrangement joins TRBV27 to TRBJ2-7; D might be TRBD1 or TRBD2, each matching 5 bases. Trimming removed 3 bases at V and 7 bases at J, with 16 bases between. Per germline, CDR1 MNHEY and CDR2 SMNVEV (reference sequence). The CDR3 spans 14 residues. The CDR3: CASSFEGWGLEQYF. The CDR3 nucleotides read TGTGCCAGCAGTTTCGAGGGTTGGGGCCTGGAGCAGTACTTC.

The CDR3 nucleotides are TGTGCCAGCAGCTTGGACAGGGCCACTGGAAACACCATATATTTT. Amino acid sequence: CASSLDRATGNTIYF. The chain uses TRBV5-4 and TRBJ1-3, with D perhaps matching TRBD1 (6 bases). Germline V gene lookup returns CDR1 SGHNT and CDR2 YYREEE (reference sequence). V lost 0 bases and J 2 bases, leaving 9 bases between the germline ends. The CDR3 sequence is 15 residues long. The full variable domain, in which reference TRBV5-4 and TRBJ1-3 provide the parts outside the CDR3, is ETGVTQSPTHLIKTRGQQVTLRCSSQSGHNTVSWYQQALGQGPQFIFQYYREEENGRGNFPPRFSGLQFPNYSSELNVNALELDDSALYLCASSLDRATGNTIYFGEGSWLTVV.

The V call is TRBV15, the J call TRBJ1-2, with TRBD1 matching 9 bases. This CDR3 has 16 amino acids. Losses at the gene ends were 5 bases for V and 8 bases for J; bases not matched to a gene: 15. Germline values: CDR1 LNHNV, CDR2 YYDKDF (reference sequence). CDR3 sequence reads: CATSEDPGQGFGGYTF. In DNA, the CDR3 is TGTGCCACCAGCGAAGATCCGGGACAGGGTTTCGGCGGCTACACCTTC.